Listed here are 26 T cell receptor beta chains from one sample, sequenced in a study of shared clonotypes between healthy human individuals. Using immunoSEQ multiplex PCR, the repertoire was profiled, and TCRdb retains in-frame clones only, with some absent. Of fewer than 850,000 clones in the sample, about nine tenths are singletons; the top ten hold 34%. Sequenced input: memory CD8+ T cells from PBMCs. Subset given: CD45RO+ cells pooled with CCR7-negative TemRA cells. All receptors derive from a man younger than 35 in good health. Some clones in this sample may be carry-over from other donors' samples.

The gene calls are TRBV7-2 and TRBJ2-4; TRBD2 agrees at 9 bases. V lost 7 bases to trimming and J lost 0 bases; unmatched junction nucleotides: 16. The germline gives CDR1 SGHTA, CDR2 FQGNSA. The CDR3 is 19 amino acids. The CDR3, as DNA: TGTGCCAGCAACTATGGTAGCGGGAGCGTAAAACTAGCCAAAAACATTCAGTACTTC. This sequence encodes CASNYGSGSVKLAKNIQYF.

The chain joins TRBV7-9 to TRBJ2-7; D unclear. CDR1 and CDR2 from the germline V gene are SEHNR and FQNEAQ (reference sequence). The V and J ends lost 8 bases and 2 bases respectively, with 10 bases between them. The CDR3 spans 12 residues. CDR3 DNA: TGTGCCAGCCTTAAGGGCCCCTACGAGCAGTACTTC. Protein: CASLKGPYEQYF.

In its sample, this clone was seen a few times. The chain has TRBV19 and TRBJ2-6, with TRBD1 identical over 9 bases. Trimming removed 0 bases from V and 3 bases from J; junction bases left unmatched: 9. The CDR3 extends over 19 amino acids. The germline V gene has CDR1 LNHDA and CDR2 SQIVND (reference sequence). CDR3 nucleotides: TGTGCCAGTAGTATAGAAGGGGGACAGGGTAACAGTGGGGCCAACGTCCTGACTTTC. This sequence encodes CASSIEGGQGNSGANVLTF.

This clone was detected only once. This chain joins TRBV7-9 and TRBJ2-7, with D perhaps assigned TRBD1 or TRBD2 (5 bases each). The V end was cut by 4 bases, the J end by 6 bases, with 7 bases between. The CDR3 is made up of 11 amino acids. Germline assignment: CDR1 SEHNR and CDR2 FQNEAQ (reference sequence). CDR3 amino acids: CASSSGTEQYF. In DNA form, the CDR3 reads TGTGCCAGCAGCTCCGGGACCGAGCAGTACTTC.

This chain connects TRBV7-9 to TRBJ1-2, with D perhaps matching TRBD1 (5 bases). Germline loops: CDR1 SEHNR, CDR2 FQNEAQ (reference sequence). The CDR3 loop spans 19 amino acids. V lost 7 bases and J lost 0, with 27 bases in between. The CDR3 is CASIPTRVGPQGTNYGYTF. In DNA form, the CDR3 reads TGTGCCAGCATCCCCACAAGGGTGGGCCCTCAGGGAACTAACTATGGCTACACCTTC.

The rearrangement links TRBV28 to TRBJ2-7, with D perhaps matching TRBD2 (5 bases). V lost 1 base, J lost 3 bases, and 10 bases lay in between. The CDR3 has 14 amino acids. Germline values: CDR1 MDHEN, CDR2 SYDVKM. Written as DNA, the CDR3 is TGTGCCAGCAGTTTATCCGGGGTATTCTACGAGCAGTACTTC. Encoded protein: CASSLSGVFYEQYF.

As for this clone: The sample carries other DNA sequences with the same CDR3. The rearrangement uses TRBV6-5 and TRBJ2-7; 10 bases map to TRBD2. Germline CDR1 is MNHEY and CDR2 is SVGAGI. There are 15 residues in the CDR3. V dropped 2 bases and J dropped 2; count of bases not matched to a gene: 3. CDR3 protein: CASSYGLAGAYEQYF. In nucleotides, the CDR3 is TGTGCCAGCAGTTACGGGCTAGCGGGAGCCTACGAGCAGTACTTC.

J is TRBJ2-2 and V is TRBV7-8; TRBD1 might be the D (5 bases). The CDR3 is made up of 13 amino acids. The V gene lost 5 bases and the J gene lost 4 bases, with 8 bases spanning the gap. The germline CDR1 and CDR2 sequences are SGHVS and FQNEAQ. The CDR3 region is CASSIDSTGELFF. The CDR3 DNA reads as TGTGCCAGCAGCATCGACAGCACCGGGGAGCTGTTTTTT.

The chain combines TRBV4-1 with TRBJ2-5, with D perhaps TRBD2 (5 bases). The CDR3 contains 13 residues. The germline V gene has CDR1 MGHRA and CDR2 YSYEKL. V lost 4 bases to trimming and J lost 1 base, with 7 bases between them. The CDR3 DNA is TGCGCCAGCAGCCTCCGGGGCCAAGAGACCCAGTACTTC. This encodes CASSLRGQETQYF.

This chain joins TRBV7-9 and TRBJ2-1; D possibly matches TRBD1 or TRBD2 (6 bases each). V lost 1 base and J lost 10, with 14 bases in between. Germline CDR1 reads SEHNR; CDR2 reads FQNEAQ (reference sequence). The CDR3 spans 14 residues. The CDR3 sequence: CASSLVLGGREQFF. The CDR3 DNA sequence: TGTGCCAGCAGCTTAGTTTTGGGGGGCCGAGAGCAGTTCTTC.

V and J are TRBV7-8 and TRBJ2-1; 7 bases agree with TRBD2. There are 12 residues in the CDR3. Germline assignment: CDR1 SGHVS and CDR2 FQNEAQ. Unmatched junction bases numbered 5, after V lost 5 bases and J lost 10 bases. CDR3 amino acids: CASSPEGLEQFF. CDR3 DNA sequence: TGTGCCAGCAGCCCAGAGGGACTAGAGCAGTTCTTC.

The chain uses TRBV7-2 and TRBJ2-7; no firm D call. With 5 bases removed from V and 3 bases from J, the gap between germline ends came to 11 bases. The CDR3 spans 13 residues. Germline V gives CDR1 SGHTA, CDR2 FQGNSA. The CDR3 is CASSRQGFYEQYF. The DNA of the CDR3 is TGTGCCAGCAGCCGGCAAGGGTTCTACGAGCAGTACTTC. Full variable domain (rest looked up from reference TRBV7-2 and TRBJ2-7): GAGVSQSPSNKVTEKGKDVELRCDPISGHTALYWYRQSLGQGLEFLIYFQGNSAPDKSGLPSDRFSAERTGGSVSTLTIQRTQQEDSAVYLCASSRQGFYEQYFGPGTRLTVT.

The gene calls are TRBV4-1 and TRBJ1-1, with D maybe TRBD1 (5 bases). The CDR3 totals 14 residues. Per the germline V gene, CDR1 is MGHRA and CDR2 is YSYEKL. Deletions cut 3 bases from V and 3 bases from J, with 11 bases between. The CDR3 DNA reads as TGCGCCAGCAGCCAGGGGACGGTTTACACTGAAGCTTTCTTT. This translates into CASSQGTVYTEAFF.

DNA of the CDR3: TGTGCCAGCAGTTTCTCGACAGGGGTTGATTACGAGCAGTACTTC. Translated, it gives CASSFSTGVDYEQYF. The V and J genes are TRBV6-6 and TRBJ2-7; 8 bases are shared with TRBD1. Per the germline V gene, CDR1 is MNHNY and CDR2 is SVGAGI (reference sequence). The CDR3 contains 15 residues. V was clipped by 4 bases and J by 4 bases; unmatched bases: 9.

The V and J genes are TRBV6-1 and TRBJ2-7; D perhaps matches TRBD2 (5 bases). The CDR3 extends over 15 amino acids. Germline CDR1 MNHNS, CDR2 SASEGT. V was cut by 8 bases and J by 1 base, with 18 bases left in between. The CDR3 protein is CASVYVGSGSYEQYF. Here the CDR3 DNA reads TGTGCCAGCGTTTATGTCGGCTCGGGGTCCTACGAGCAGTACTTC.

The chain joins TRBV28 to TRBJ2-3; 11 bases match TRBD2. V lost 6 bases to trimming and J lost 1 base; unmatched junction nucleotides: 6. The germline V gene encodes CDR1 MDHEN and CDR2 SYDVKM. The CDR3 sequence is 16 residues long. The CDR3 DNA follows: TGTGCCAGCAGGGGGACTAGCGGACATGGCACAGATACGCAGTATTTT. Translating gives CASRGTSGHGTDTQYF.

J is TRBJ2-7 and V is TRBV27; the D is unclear. This CDR3 has 13 amino acids. Germline V gene lookup returns CDR1 MNHEY and CDR2 SMNVEV (reference sequence). V was shortened by 1 base and J by 3 bases, with 7 bases between the two germline ends. The CDR3 loop reads CASSLYKGYEQYF. In DNA form, the CDR3 reads TGTGCCAGCAGTTTATATAAGGGCTACGAGCAGTACTTC.

This rearrangement joins TRBV27 to TRBJ2-1; D is ambiguous. The ends were cut back, 6 bases at V and 2 bases at J, with 8 bases in the middle. The CDR3 consists of 13 residues. The germline V gene encodes CDR1 MNHEY and CDR2 SMNVEV (reference sequence). CDR3 bases: TGTGCCAGCAGCGACACAGCCTACAATGAGCAGTTCTTC. Its protein is CASSDTAYNEQFF.

Comment on this clone: This likely stems from a read error, as it lies one base from a far larger clone. V gene TRBV28 combines with J gene TRBJ2-5; D gene unclear. Matching the DNA end better, TRBJ2-7 makes the J call doubtful. The CDR3 covers 10 residues. Germline-derived CDR1 and CDR2 are MDHEN and SYDVKM. The CDR3 sequence: CASSTYEQYF. DNA of the CDR3: TGTGCCAGCAGTACCTACGAGCAGTACTTC.

The V gene is TRBV7-9, the J gene TRBJ2-7; 9 bases match TRBD1. Unmatched junction bases numbered 2, after V lost 0 bases and J lost 2 bases. The V gene's germline CDR1 is SEHNR and CDR2 FQNEAQ (reference sequence). The CDR3 covers 15 residues. The CDR3 coding sequence is TGTGCCAGCAGCTTAGCGACAGGGGGGACCTACGAGCAGTACTTC. This sequence encodes CASSLATGGTYEQYF. Based on the CDR3 plus reference TRBV7-9 and TRBJ2-7, the full variable domain is DTGVSQNPRHKITKRGQNVTFRCDPISEHNRLYWYRQTLGQGPEFLTYFQNEAQLEKSRLLSDRFSAERPKGSFSTLEIQRTEQGDSAMYLCASSLATGGTYEQYFGPGTRLTVT.

The V call is TRBV5-1, the J call TRBJ1-3; D perhaps matches TRBD1 (5 bases). The germline V gene encodes CDR1 SGHRS and CDR2 YFSETQ. The CDR3 is 16 residues long. V lost 4 bases to trimming and J lost 0 bases, with 14 bases between them. The CDR3 region has the DNA TGCGCCAGCAGCGTGGGACGTATTAGCTCTGGAAACACCATATATTTT. Protein product: CASSVGRISSGNTIYF.

The chain carries TRBV4-3 and TRBJ1-1; D is unclear. This CDR3 spans 14 amino acids. Germline CDR1 reads LGHNA; CDR2 reads YSLEER. Trimming took 0 bases from V and 3 from J, leaving 8 bases between them. CDR3 protein: CASSQDVGYTEAFF. The CDR3 nucleotides read TGCGCCAGCAGCCAAGATGTGGGATACACTGAAGCTTTCTTT.

This clone was recorded once. The chain combines TRBV6-6 with TRBJ2-7, with 8 bases fitting TRBD2. With 0 bases clipped from V and 2 bases from J, the junction kept 6 bases outside the gene matches. The length of the CDR3 is 16 residues. CDR1 and CDR2 (germline): MNHNY, SVGAGI (reference sequence). The CDR3 DNA follows: TGTGCCAGCAGTTACTCACAGCGGGAGACTCCCTACGAGCAGTACTTC. Translated: CASSYSQRETPYEQYF.

The gene calls are TRBV7-3 and TRBJ2-5, with no clear D. The germline V gene encodes CDR1 SGHTA and CDR2 FQGTGA. This CDR3 is built from 15 residues. The V end was cut by 2 bases, the J end by 4 bases, with 14 bases between. The CDR3 DNA reads TGTGCCAGCAGCTTATCCCCCTCCCCCAGAGAGACCCAGTACTTC. Its protein is CASSLSPSPRETQYF.

The chain couples TRBV9 to TRBJ2-7; D is unresolved. This CDR3 contains 15 residues. V dropped 0 bases and J dropped 2 bases, with 12 bases sitting between them. CDR1 is SGDLS, CDR2 YYNGEE, per germline. This CDR3 reads CASSVAGEPAYEQYF. The DNA of the CDR3 is TGTGCCAGCAGCGTAGCTGGAGAGCCTGCCTACGAGCAGTACTTC.

The V gene is TRBV10-2, the J gene TRBJ2-7, with no clear D. CDR3 length equals 12 residues. Trimming took 6 bases from V and 2 from J, leaving 8 bases between them. The germline gives CDR1 WSHSY, CDR2 SAAADI. The CDR3 nucleotides are TGCGCCAGCAGGAGAGATACCTACGAGCAGTACTTC. It is translated as CASRRDTYEQYF.